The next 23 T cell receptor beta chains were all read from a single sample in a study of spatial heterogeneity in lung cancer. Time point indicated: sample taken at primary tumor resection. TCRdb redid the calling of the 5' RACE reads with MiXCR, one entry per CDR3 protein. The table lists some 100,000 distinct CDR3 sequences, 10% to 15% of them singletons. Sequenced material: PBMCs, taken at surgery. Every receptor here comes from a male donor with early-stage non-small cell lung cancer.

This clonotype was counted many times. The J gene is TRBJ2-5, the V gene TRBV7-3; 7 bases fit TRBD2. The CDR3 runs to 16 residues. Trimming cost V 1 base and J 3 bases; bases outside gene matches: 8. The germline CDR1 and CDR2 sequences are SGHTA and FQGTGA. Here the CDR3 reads CASSLNPMGGKETQYF. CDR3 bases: TGTGCCAGCAGCTTAAATCCGATGGGGGGGAAAGAGACCCAGTACTTC.

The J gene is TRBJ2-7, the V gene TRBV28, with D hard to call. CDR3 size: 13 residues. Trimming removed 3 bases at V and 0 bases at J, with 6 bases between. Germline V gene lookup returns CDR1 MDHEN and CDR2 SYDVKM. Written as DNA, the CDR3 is TGTGCCAGCAGTTTTTACAGCTCCTACGAGCAGTACTTC. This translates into CASSFYSSYEQYF.

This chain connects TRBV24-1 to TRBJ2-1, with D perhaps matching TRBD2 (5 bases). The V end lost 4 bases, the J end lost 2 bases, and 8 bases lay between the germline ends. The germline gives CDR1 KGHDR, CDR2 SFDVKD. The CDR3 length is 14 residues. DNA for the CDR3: TGTGCCACCAGTGACCCGACTACCTACAATGAGCAGTTCTTC. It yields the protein CATSDPTTYNEQFF.

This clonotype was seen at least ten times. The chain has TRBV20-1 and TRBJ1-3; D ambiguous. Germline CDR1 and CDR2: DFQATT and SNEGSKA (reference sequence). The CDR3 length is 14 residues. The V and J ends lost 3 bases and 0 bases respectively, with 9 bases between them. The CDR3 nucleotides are TGCAGTGCTAGGGATTCGTTCTCTGGAAACACCATATATTTT. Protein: CSARDSFSGNTIYF.

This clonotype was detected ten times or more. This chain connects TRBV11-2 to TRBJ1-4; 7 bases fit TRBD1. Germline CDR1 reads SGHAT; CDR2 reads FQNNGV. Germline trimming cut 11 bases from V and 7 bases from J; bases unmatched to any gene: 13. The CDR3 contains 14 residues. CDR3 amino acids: CAPGSRGLGEKLFF. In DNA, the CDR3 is TGTGCCCCTGGGAGTAGGGGGCTCGGTGAAAAACTGTTTTTT.

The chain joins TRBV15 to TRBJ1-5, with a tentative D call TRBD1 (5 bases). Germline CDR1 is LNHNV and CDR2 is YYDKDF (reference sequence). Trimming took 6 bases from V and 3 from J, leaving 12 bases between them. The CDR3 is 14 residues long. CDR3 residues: CATSQGGNNQPQHF. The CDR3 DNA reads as TGTGCCACCAGTCAGGGAGGCAACAATCAGCCCCAGCATTTT.

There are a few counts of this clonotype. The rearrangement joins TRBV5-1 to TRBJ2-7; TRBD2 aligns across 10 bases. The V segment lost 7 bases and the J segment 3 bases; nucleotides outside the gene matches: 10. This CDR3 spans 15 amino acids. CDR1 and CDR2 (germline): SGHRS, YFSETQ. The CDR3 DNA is TGCGCCAGCTCTGTAAGGACTAGCGGAGACTACGAGCAGTACTTC. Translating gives CASSVRTSGDYEQYF.

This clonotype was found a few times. The CDR3 here is CASSLARLALLDGYTF. The CDR3 DNA sequence: TGTGCCAGCAGCTTGGCCAGGCTGGCCCTACTGGATGGCTACACCTTC. The V call is TRBV5-6, the J call TRBJ1-2; unclear D gene. The CDR3 is 16 residues long. Trimming took 0 bases from V and 6 from J, leaving 18 bases between them. CDR1 SGHDT and CDR2 YYEEEE come from the germline V gene.

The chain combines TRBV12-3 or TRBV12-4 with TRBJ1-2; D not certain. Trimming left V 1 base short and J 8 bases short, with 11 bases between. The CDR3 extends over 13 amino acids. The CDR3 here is CASSLETPQGYTF. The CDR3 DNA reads TGTGCCAGCAGTTTAGAGACACCCCAGGGCTACACCTTC.

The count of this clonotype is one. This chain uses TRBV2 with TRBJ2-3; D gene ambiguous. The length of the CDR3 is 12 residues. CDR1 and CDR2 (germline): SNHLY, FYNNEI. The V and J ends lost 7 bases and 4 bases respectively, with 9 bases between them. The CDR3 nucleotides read TGTGCCAGCACTAACAGTCCAGATACGCAGTATTTT. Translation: CASTNSPDTQYF.

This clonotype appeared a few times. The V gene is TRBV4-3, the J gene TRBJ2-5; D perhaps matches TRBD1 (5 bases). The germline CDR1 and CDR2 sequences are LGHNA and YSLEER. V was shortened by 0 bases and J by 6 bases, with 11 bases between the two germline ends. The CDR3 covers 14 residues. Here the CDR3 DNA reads TGCGCCAGCAGCCAAGATTTCGACAGCCAGACCCAGTACTTC. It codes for CASSQDFDSQTQYF.

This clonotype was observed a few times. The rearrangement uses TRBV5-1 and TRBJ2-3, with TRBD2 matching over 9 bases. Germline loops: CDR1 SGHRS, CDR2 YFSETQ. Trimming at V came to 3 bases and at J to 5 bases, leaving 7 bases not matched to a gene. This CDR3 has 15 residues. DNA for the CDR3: TGCGCCAGCAGCTATCAGCGGGGGGCGGGAGATACGCAGTATTTT. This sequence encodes CASSYQRGAGDTQYF.

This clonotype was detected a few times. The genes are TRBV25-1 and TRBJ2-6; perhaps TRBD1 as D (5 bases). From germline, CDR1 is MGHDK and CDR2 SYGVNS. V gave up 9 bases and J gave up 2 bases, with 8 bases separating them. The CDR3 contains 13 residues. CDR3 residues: CARDKTGANVLTF. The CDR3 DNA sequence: TGTGCCAGGGACAAAACTGGGGCCAACGTCCTGACTTTC.

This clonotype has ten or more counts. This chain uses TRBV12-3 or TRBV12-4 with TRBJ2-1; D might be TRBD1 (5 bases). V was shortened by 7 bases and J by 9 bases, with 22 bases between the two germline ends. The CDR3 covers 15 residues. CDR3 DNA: TGTGCCAGCATCGCTCCCGGGTCCCGGACAACTGAGCAGTTCTTC. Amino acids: CASIAPGSRTTEQFF.

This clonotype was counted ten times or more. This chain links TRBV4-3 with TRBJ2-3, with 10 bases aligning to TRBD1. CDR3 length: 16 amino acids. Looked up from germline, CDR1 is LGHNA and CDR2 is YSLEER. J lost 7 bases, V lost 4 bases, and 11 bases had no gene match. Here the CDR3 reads CASSRGPGQGRNTQYF. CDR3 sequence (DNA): TGCGCCAGCAGCCGGGGACCGGGACAGGGGCGGAATACGCAGTATTTT.

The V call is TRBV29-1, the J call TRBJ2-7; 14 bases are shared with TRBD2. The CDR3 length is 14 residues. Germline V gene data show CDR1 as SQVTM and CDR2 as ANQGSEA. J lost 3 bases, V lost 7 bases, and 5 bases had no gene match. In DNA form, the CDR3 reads TGCAGCGCTTACGGGACTAGCGGGAGCTACGAGCAGTACTTC. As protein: CSAYGTSGSYEQYF.

CDR3 residues: CASSPQSYPWETQYF. DNA for the CDR3: TGTGCCAGCAGCCCCCAGTCCTATCCATGGGAGACCCAGTACTTC. The chain has TRBV7-2 and TRBJ2-5, with no clear D. This CDR3 has 15 amino acids. The V gene's germline CDR1 is SGHTA and CDR2 FQGNSA. Trimming removed 5 bases from V and 5 bases from J, with 18 bases in between.

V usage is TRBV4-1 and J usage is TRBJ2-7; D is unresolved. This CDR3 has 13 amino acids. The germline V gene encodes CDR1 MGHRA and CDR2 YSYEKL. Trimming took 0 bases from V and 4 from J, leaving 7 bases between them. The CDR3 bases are TGCGCCAGCAGCCAAGACGGATTATACGAGCAGTACTTC. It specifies CASSQDGLYEQYF.

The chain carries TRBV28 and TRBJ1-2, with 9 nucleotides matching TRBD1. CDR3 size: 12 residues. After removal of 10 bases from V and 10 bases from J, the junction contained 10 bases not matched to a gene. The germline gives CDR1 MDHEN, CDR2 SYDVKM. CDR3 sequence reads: CAIGTGTGFYTF. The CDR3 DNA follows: TGTGCCATCGGTACCGGGACAGGGTTCTACACCTTC.

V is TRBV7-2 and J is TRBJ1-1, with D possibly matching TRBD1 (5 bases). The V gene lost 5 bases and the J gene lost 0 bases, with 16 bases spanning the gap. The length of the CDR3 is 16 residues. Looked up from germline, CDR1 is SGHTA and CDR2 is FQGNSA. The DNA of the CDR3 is TGTGCCAGCAGCCTAAGCGGGGCGTTCATGAACACTGAAGCTTTCTTT. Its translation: CASSLSGAFMNTEAFF.

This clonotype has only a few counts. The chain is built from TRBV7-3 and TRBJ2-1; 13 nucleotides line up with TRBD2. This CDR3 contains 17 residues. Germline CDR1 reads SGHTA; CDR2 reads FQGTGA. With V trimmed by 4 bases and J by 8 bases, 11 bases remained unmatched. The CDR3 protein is CASSSRPLAGGRYEQFF. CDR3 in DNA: TGTGCCAGCAGCTCTCGACCACTAGCGGGAGGGCGGTATGAGCAGTTCTTC.

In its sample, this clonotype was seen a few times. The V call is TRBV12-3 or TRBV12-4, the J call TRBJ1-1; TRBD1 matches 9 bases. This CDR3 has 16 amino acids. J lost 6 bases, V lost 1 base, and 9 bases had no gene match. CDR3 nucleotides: TGTGCCAGCAGTTTAGGTTGGACAGGGGTTACCTCTGAAGCTTTCTTT. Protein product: CASSLGWTGVTSEAFF.

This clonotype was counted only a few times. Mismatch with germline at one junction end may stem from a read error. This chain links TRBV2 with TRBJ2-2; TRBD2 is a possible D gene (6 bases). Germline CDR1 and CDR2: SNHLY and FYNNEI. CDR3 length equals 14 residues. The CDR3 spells CASSKGGNTGEPFF. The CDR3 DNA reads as TGTGCCAGCAGTAAAGGCGGGAACACCGGGGAGCCGTTTTTT.